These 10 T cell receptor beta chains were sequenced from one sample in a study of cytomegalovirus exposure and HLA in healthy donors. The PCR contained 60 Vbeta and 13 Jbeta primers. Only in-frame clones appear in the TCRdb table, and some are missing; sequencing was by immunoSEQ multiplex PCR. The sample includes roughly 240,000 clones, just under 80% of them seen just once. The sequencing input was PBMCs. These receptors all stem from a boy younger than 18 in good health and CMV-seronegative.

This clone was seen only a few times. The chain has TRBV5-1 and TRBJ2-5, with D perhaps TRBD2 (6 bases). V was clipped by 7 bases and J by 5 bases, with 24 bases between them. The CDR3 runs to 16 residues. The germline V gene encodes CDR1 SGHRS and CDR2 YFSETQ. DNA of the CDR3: TGCGCCAGCGGTACAAGGAGGGGAGGCGATATGGAGACCCAGTACTTC. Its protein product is CASGTRRGGDMETQYF.

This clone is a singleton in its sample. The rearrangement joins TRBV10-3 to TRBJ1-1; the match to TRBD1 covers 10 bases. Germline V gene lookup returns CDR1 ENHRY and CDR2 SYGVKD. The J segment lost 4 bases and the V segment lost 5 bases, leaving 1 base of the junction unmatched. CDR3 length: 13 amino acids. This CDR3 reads CAISRDRGTEAFF. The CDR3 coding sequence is TGTGCCATCAGTCGGGACAGGGGCACTGAAGCTTTCTTT.

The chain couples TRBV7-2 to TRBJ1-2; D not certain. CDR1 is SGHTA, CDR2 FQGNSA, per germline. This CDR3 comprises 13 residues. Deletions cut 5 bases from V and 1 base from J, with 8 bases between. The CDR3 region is CASSKTVNYGYTF. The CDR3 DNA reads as TGTGCCAGCAGCAAAACAGTTAACTATGGCTACACCTTC.

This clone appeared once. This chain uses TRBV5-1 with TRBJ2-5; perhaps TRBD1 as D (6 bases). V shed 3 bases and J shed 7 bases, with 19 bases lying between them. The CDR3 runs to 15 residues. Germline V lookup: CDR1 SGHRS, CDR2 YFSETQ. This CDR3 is CASSWGPPVGGTQYF. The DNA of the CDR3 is TGCGCCAGCAGCTGGGGGCCTCCCGTAGGGGGGACCCAGTACTTC.

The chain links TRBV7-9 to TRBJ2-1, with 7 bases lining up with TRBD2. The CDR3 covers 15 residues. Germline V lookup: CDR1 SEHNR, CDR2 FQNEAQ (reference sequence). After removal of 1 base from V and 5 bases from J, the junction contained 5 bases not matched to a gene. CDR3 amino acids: CASSLVGLPNNEQFF. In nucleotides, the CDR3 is TGTGCCAGCAGCTTAGTGGGACTACCGAACAATGAGCAGTTCTTC. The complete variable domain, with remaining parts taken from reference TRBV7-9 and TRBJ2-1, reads DTGVSQNPRHKITKRGQNVTFRCDPISEHNRLYWYRQTLGQGPEFLTYFQNEAQLEKSRLLSDRFSAERPKGSFSTLEIQRTEQGDSAMYLCASSLVGLPNNEQFFGPGTRLTVL.

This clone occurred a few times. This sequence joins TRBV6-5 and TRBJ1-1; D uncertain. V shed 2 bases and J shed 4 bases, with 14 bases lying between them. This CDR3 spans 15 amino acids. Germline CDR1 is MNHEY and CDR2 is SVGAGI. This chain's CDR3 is CASSYAVGRGTEAFF. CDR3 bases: TGTGCCAGCAGTTACGCCGTTGGCCGGGGCACTGAAGCTTTCTTT.

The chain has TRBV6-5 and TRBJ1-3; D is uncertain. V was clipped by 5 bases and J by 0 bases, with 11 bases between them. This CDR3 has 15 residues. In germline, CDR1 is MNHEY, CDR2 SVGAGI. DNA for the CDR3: TGTGCCAGCAGTCGCGGGTCCTTCTCTGGAAACACCATATATTTT. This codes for CASSRGSFSGNTIYF.

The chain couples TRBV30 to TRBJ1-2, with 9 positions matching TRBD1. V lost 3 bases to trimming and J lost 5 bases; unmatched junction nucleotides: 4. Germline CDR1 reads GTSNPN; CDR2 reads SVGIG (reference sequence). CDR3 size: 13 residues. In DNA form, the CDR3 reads TGTGCCTGGAGGGCCGGACAGGGGTATGGCTACACCTTC. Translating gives CAWRAGQGYGYTF.

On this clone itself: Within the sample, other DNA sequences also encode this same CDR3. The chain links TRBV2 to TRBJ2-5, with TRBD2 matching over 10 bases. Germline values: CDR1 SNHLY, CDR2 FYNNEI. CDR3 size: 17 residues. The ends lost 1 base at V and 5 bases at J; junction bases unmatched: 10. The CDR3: CASSEGWASGSIETQYF. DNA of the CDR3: TGTGCCAGCAGTGAAGGGTGGGCTAGCGGGAGTATCGAGACCCAGTACTTC.

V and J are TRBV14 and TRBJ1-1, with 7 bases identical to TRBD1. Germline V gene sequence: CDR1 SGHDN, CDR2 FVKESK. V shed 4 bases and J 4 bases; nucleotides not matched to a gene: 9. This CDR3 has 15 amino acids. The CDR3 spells CASSRQGRTFTEAFF. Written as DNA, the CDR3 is TGTGCCAGCAGCCGACAGGGACGGACTTTCACTGAAGCTTTCTTT.